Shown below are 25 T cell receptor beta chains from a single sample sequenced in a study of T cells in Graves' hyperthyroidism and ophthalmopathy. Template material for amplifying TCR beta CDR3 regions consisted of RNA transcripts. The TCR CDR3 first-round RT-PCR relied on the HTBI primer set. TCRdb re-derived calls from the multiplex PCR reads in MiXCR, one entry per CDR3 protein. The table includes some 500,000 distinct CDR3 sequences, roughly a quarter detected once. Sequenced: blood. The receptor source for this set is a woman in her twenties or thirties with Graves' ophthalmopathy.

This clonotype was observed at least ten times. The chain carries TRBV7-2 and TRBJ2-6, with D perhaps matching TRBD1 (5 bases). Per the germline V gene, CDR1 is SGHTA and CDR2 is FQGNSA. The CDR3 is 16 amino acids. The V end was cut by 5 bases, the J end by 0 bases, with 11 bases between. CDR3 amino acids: CASSTDTVSGANVLTF. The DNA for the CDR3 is TGTGCCAGCAGCACGGACACAGTCTCTGGGGCCAACGTCCTGACTTTC. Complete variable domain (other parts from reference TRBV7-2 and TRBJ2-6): GAGVSQSPSNKVTEKGKDVELRCDPISGHTALYWYRQSLGQGLEFLIYFQGNSAPDKSGLPSDRFSAERTGGSVSTLTIQRTQQEDSAVYLCASSTDTVSGANVLTFGAGSRLTVL.

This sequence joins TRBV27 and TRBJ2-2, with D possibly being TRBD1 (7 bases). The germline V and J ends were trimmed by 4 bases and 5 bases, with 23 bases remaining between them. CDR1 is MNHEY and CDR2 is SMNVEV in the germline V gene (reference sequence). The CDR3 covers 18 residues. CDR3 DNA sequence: TGTGCCAGCAGTTGGAGAACCGGAGGGACAGTCAGAACCGGGGAGCTGTTTTTT. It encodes CASSWRTGGTVRTGELFF.

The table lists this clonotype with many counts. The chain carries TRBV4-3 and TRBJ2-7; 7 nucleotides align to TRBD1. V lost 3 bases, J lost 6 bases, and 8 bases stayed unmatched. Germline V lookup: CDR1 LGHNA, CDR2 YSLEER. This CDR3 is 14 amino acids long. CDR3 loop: CASSQLTGTSEQYF. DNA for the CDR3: TGCGCCAGCAGCCAGCTGACAGGGACAAGCGAGCAGTACTTC.

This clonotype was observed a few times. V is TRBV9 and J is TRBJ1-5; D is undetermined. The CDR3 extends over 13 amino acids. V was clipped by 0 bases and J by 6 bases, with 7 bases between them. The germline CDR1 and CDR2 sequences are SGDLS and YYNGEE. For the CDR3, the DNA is TGTGCCAGCAGCGTAGCTATCGGTCAGCCCCAGCATTTT. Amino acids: CASSVAIGQPQHF. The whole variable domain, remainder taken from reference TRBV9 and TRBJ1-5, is DSGVTQTPKHLITATGQRVTLRCSPRSGDLSVYWYQQSLDQGLQFLIQYYNGEERAKGNILERFSAQQFPDLHSELNLSSLELGDSALYFCASSVAIGQPQHFGDGTRLSIL.

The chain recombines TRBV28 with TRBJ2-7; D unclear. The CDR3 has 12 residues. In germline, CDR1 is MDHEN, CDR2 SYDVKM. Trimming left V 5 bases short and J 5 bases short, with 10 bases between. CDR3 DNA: TGTGCCAGCAGTGACCAGGCCCACGAGCAGTACTTC. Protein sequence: CASSDQAHEQYF.

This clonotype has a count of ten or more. DNA of the CDR3: TGCAGTGCTAGATTGGACAGGGCGGTCGGCAATCAGCCCCAGCATTTT. Protein sequence: CSARLDRAVGNQPQHF. The V gene is TRBV20-1, the J gene TRBJ1-5; TRBD1 matches at 8 bases. V gave up 2 bases and J gave up 2 bases; unmatched junction bases: 8. The CDR3 loop spans 16 amino acids. Germline lookup yields CDR1 DFQATT and CDR2 SNEGSKA (reference sequence).

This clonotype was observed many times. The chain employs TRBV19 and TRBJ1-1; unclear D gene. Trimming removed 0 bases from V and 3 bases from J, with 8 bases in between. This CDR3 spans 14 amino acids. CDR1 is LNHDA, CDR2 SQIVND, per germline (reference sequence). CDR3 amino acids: CASSIDRADTEAFF. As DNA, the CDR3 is TGTGCCAGTAGTATAGATCGGGCTGACACTGAAGCTTTCTTT.

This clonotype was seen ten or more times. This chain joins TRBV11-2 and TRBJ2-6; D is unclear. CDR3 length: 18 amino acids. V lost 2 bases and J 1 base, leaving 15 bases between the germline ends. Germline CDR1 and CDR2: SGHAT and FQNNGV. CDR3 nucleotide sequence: TGTGCCAGCAGCTTAATTCGACAAACGGGTTCTGGGGCCAACGTCCTGACTTTC. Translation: CASSLIRQTGSGANVLTF.

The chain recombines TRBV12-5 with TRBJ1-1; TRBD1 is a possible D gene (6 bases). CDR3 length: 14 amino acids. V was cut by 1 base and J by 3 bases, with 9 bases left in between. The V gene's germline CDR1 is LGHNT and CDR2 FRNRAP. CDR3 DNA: TGTGCTAGTGGTTTGGGACACAGGGACACTGAAGCTTTCTTT. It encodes CASGLGHRDTEAFF. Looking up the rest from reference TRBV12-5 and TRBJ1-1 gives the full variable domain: DARVTQTPRHKVTEMGQEVTMRCQPILGHNTVFWYRQTMMQGLELLAYFRNRAPLDDSGMPKDRFSAEMPDATLATLKIQPSEPRDSAVYFCASGLGHRDTEAFFGQGTRLTVV.

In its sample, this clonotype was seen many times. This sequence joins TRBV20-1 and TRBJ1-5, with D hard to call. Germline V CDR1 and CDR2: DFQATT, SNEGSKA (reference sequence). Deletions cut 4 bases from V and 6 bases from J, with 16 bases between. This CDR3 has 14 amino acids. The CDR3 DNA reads TGCAGTGCTACATTAGGTTTGGTGGGTCAGCCCCAGCATTTT. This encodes CSATLGLVGQPQHF.

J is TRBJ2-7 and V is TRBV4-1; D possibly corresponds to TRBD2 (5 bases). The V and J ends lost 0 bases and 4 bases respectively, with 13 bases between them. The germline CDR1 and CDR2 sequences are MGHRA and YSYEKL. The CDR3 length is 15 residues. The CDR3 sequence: CASSQDSERMYEQYF. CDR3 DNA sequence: TGCGCCAGCAGCCAAGATTCGGAGCGGATGTACGAGCAGTACTTC.

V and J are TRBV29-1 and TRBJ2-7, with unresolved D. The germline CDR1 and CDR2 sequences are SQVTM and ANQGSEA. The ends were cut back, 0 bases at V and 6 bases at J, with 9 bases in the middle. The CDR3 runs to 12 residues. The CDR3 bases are TGCAGCGTTGAAGACACAGTGTCCGAGCAGTACTTC. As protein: CSVEDTVSEQYF.

In DNA form, the CDR3 reads TGTGCCAGCAGTTTATATACTGGCAATCAGCCCCAGCATTTT. Translation gives CASSLYTGNQPQHF. The chain couples TRBV12-3 or TRBV12-4 to TRBJ1-5, with D uncertain. V was clipped by 2 bases and J by 2 bases, with 7 bases between them. This CDR3 is built from 14 residues.

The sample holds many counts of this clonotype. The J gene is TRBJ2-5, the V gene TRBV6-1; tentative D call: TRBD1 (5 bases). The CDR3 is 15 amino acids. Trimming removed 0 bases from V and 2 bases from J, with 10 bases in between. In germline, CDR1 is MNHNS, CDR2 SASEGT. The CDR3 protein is CASSEAMDIQETQYF. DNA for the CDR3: TGTGCCAGCAGTGAAGCCATGGACATACAAGAGACCCAGTACTTC.

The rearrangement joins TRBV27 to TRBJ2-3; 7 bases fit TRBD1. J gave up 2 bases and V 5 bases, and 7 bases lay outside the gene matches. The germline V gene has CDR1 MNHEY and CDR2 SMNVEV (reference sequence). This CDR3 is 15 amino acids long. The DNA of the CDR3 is TGTGCCAGCAGTCTCCGGGACAGAAACACAGATACGCAGTATTTT. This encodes CASSLRDRNTDTQYF.

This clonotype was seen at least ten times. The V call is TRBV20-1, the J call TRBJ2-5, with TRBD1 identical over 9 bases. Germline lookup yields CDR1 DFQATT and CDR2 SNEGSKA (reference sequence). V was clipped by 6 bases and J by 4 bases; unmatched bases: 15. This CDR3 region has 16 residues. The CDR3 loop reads CSANRIPGQGGETQYF. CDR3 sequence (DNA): TGCAGTGCAAATAGGATTCCGGGACAGGGAGGAGAGACCCAGTACTTC.

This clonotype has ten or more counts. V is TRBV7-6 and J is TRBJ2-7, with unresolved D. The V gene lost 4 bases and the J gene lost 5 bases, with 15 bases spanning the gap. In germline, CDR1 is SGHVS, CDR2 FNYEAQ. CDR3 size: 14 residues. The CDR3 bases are TGTGCCAGCAGCTCCCCCCAGGCGCTGAACGAGCAGTACTTC. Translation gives CASSSPQALNEQYF.

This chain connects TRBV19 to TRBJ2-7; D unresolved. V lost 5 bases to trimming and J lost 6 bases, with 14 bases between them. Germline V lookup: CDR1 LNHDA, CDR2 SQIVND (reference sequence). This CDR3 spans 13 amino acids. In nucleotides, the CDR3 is TGTGCCAGTAGTCTTGATGAGCGTGGCGAGCAGTACTTC. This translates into CASSLDERGEQYF.

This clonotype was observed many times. The CDR3 spells CASSRDWTKEAFF. The CDR3 DNA follows: TGCGCCAGCAGCAGGGACTGGACAAAAGAAGCTTTCTTT. The V call is TRBV5-1, the J call TRBJ1-1; tentative D call: TRBD1 (5 bases). Germline values: CDR1 SGHRS, CDR2 YFSETQ. Trimming removed 4 bases at V and 8 bases at J, with 15 bases between. CDR3 length: 13 amino acids.

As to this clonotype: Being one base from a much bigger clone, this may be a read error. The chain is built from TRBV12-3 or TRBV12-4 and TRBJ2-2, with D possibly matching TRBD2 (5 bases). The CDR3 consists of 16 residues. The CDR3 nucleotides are TGTGCCAGCAGTTTGTTGGGCAGACCGAACACCGGGGAGCTGTTGTTT. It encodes CASSLLGRPNTGELLF.

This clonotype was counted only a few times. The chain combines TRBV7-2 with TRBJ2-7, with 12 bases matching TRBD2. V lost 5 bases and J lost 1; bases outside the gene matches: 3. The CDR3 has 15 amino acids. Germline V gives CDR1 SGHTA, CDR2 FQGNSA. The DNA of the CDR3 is TGTGCCAGCAGCCCTACTAGCGGGAGGTCCTACGAGCAGTACTTC. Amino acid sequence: CASSPTSGRSYEQYF.

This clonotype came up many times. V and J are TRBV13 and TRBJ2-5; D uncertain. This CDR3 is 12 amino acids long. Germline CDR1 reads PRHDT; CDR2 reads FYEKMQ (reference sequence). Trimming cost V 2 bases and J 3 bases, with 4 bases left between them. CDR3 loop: CASSLWEETQYF. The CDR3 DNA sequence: TGTGCCAGCAGCTTATGGGAAGAGACCCAGTACTTC.

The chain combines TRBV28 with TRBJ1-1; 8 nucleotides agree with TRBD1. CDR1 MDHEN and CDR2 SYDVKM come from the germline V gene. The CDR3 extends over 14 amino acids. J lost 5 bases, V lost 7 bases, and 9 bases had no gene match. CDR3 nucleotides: TGTGCCAGCACCCAGACAGGGGCGTTAACTGAAGCTTTCTTT. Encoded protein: CASTQTGALTEAFF.

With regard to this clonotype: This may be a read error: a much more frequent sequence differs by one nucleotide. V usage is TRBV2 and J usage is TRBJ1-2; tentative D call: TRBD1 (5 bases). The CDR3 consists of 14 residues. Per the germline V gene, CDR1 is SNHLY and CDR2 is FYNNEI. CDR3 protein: CASREGQGYYSYTF. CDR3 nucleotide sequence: TGTGCCAGCAGGGAAGGGCAGGGTTACTATAGCTACACCTTC.

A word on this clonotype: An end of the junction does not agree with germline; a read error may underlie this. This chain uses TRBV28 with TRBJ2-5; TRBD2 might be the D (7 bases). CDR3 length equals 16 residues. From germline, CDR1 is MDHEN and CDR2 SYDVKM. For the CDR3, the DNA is TGTGTCAGCAGTCTAAACAGGGCGGGAGTGGATGAGACCCAGTACTTC. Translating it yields CVSSLNRAGVDETQYF.